This T cell receptor (beta chain) was profiled in a study of shared clonotypes between healthy human individuals. CDR3 length: 14 amino acids. The V end was cut by 5 bases, the J end by 2 bases, with 12 bases between. Per the germline V gene, CDR1 is MNHEY and CDR2 is SMNVEV (reference sequence). Naivety among CD8 cells was defined by CD45RO negativity and positive CCR7 selection, thereby excluding terminally differentiated effector memory CD45RA+ cells. The authors distributed each subset's genomic DNA evenly over several immunoSEQ plates. Per the authors' pipeline: For the immunoSEQ data, sequences were junction-only without quality scores, so filtering differed. Profiled with immunoSEQ multiplex PCR; TCRdb holds only in-frame clones, not every one. V and J calls and clone size are as listed in that table; D and trimming were resolved from the DNA. The profile covers fewer than 850,000 clones, with 96% appearing a single time and under 0.3% taken by the ten largest.

This clonotype was obtained from a young man in good health. The chain is built from TRBV27 and TRBJ2-5; a possible D gene is TRBD2 (5 bases). The specimen was naive CD8+ T cells sorted from blood. The CDR3 DNA sequence: TGTGCCAGCAGTCCACTTGGGAGTCAAGAGACCCAGTACTTC. Encoded protein: CASSPLGSQETQYF.